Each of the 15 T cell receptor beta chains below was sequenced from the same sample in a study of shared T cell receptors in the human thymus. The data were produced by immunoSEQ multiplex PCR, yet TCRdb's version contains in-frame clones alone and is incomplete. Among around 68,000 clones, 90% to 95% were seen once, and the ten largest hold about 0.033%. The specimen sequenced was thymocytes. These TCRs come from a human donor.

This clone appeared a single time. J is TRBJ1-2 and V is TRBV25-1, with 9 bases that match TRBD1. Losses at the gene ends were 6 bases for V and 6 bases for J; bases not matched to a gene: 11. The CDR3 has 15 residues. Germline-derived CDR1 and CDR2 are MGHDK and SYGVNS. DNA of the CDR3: TGTGCCAGCAGCCGGTACGGGACAGGGTGGGATGGCTACACCTTC. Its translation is CASSRYGTGWDGYTF.

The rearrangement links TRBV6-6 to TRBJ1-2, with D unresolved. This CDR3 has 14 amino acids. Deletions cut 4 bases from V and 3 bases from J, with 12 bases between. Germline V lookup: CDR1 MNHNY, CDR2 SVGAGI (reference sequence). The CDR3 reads CASSFLAGHYGYTF. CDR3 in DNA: TGTGCCAGCAGTTTTCTGGCTGGGCACTATGGCTACACCTTC.

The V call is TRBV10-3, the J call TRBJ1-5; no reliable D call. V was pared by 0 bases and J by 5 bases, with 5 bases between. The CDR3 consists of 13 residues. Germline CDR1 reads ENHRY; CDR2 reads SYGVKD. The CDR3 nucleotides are TGTGCCATCAGTGAGTCCCCTCATCAGCCCCAGCATTTT. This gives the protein CAISESPHQPQHF.

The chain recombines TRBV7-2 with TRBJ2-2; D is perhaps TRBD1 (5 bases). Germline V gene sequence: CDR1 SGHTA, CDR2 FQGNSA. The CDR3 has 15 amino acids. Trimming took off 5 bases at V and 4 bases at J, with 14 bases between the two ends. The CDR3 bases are TGTGCCAGCAGCGCACTCAGGGAAGGCACCGGGGAGCTGTTTTTT. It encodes CASSALREGTGELFF. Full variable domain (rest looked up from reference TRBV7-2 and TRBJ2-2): GAGVSQSPSNKVTEKGKDVELRCDPISGHTALYWYRQSLGQGLEFLIYFQGNSAPDKSGLPSDRFSAERTGGSVSTLTIQRTQQEDSAVYLCASSALREGTGELFFGEGSRLTVL.

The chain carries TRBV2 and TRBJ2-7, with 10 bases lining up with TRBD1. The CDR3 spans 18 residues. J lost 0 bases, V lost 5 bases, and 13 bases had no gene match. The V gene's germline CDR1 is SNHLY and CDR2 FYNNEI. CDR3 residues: CASSKGQGPHLTSYEQYF. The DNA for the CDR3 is TGTGCCAGCAGTAAGGGACAGGGGCCTCATCTTACCTCCTACGAGCAGTACTTC.

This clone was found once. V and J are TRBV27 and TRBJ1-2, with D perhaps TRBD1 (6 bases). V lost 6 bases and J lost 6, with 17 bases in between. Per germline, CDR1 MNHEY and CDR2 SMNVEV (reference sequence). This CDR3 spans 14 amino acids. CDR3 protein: CASSPRTEHHGYTF. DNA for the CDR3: TGTGCCAGCAGCCCGAGGACAGAACACCATGGCTACACCTTC.

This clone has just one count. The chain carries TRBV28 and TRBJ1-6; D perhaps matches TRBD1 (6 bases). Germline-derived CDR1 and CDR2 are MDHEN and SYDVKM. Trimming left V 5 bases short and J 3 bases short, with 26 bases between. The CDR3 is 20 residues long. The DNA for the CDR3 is TGTGCCAGCAGTCCCCCCCACCAGGGGATCAGCACGTACTATAATTCACCCCTCCACTTT. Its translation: CASSPPHQGISTYYNSPLHF.

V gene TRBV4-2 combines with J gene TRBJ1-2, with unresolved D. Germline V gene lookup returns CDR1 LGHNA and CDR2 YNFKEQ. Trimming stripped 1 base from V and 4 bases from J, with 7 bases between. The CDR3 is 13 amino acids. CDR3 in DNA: TGTGCCAGCAGCCAAGGGCAGATCTATGGCTACACCTTC. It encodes CASSQGQIYGYTF.

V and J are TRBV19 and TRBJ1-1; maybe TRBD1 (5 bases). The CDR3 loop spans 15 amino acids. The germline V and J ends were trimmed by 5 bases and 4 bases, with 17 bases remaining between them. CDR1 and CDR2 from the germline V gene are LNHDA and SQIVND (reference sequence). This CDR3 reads CASSAPQVEGTEAFF. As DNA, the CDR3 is TGTGCCAGTAGTGCCCCACAGGTTGAGGGCACTGAAGCTTTCTTT. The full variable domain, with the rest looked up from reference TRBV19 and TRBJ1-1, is DGGITQSPKYLFRKEGQNVTLSCEQNLNHDAMYWYRQDPGQGLRLIYYSQIVNDFQKGDIAEGYSVSREKKESFPLTVTSAQKNPTAFYLCASSAPQVEGTEAFFGQGTRLTVV.

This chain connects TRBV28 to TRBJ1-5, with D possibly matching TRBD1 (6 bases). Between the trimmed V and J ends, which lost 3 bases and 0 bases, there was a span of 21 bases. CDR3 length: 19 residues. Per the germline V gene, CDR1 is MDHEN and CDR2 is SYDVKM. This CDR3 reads CASSLVVKGGPYSNQPQHF. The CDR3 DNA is TGTGCCAGCAGTTTGGTGGTCAAGGGGGGACCTTATAGCAATCAGCCCCAGCATTTT. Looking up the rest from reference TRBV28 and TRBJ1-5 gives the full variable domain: DVKVTQSSRYLVKRTGEKVFLECVQDMDHENMFWYRQDPGLGLRLIYFSYDVKMKEKGDIPEGYSVSREKKERFSLILESASTNQTSMYLCASSLVVKGGPYSNQPQHFGDGTRLSIL.

The CDR3 DNA reads as TGTGCCAGCAGCTTACGAGTTTCCGCAAGACGGGTTGGGAACACTGAAGCTTTCTTT. Amino acids: CASSLRVSARRVGNTEAFF. The J gene is TRBJ1-1, the V gene TRBV7-9; D remains unclear. CDR3 length equals 19 residues. Germline lookup yields CDR1 SEHNR and CDR2 FQNEAQ (reference sequence). Trimming took 2 bases from V and 1 from J, leaving 23 bases between them.

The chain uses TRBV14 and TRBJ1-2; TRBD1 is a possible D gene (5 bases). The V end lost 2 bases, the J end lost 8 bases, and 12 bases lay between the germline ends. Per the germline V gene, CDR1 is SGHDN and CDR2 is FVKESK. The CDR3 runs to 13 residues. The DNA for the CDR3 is TGTGCCAGCAGCCAATGCGGGGCTCAAGGCTACACCTTC. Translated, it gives CASSQCGAQGYTF. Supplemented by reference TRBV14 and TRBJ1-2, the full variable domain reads EAGVTQFPSHSVIEKGQTVTLRCDPISGHDNLYWYRRVMGKEIKFLLHFVKESKQDESGMPNNRFLAERTGGTYSTLKVQPAELEDSGVYFCASSQCGAQGYTFGSGTRLTVV.

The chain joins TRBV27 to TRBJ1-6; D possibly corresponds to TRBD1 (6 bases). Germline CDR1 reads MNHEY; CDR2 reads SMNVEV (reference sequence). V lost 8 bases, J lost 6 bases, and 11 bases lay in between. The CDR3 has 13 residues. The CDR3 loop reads CASAQGCNSPLHF. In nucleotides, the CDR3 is TGTGCCAGCGCACAGGGATGTAATTCACCCCTCCACTTT.

The CDR3 here is CASSEVVPRKTYGYTF. The CDR3 DNA is TGTGCCAGCAGTGAAGTGGTTCCACGAAAGACCTATGGCTACACCTTC. This chain joins TRBV28 and TRBJ1-2, with no clear D. This CDR3 contains 16 residues. CDR1 and CDR2 (germline): MDHEN, SYDVKM. V lost 5 bases to trimming and J lost 4 bases, with 20 bases between them.

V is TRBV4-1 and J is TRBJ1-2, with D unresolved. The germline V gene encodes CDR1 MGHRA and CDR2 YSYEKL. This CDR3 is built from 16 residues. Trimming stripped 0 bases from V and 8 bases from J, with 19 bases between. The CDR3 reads CASSQDPRKVLGGYTF. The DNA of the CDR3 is TGCGCCAGCAGCCAAGATCCAAGGAAAGTCTTGGGGGGCTACACCTTC.